What follows is one T cell receptor (beta chain) and its context. The split of CD4+ cells yielded CD45RA+ naive and CD45RA-negative memory subsets. This record comes from a study of shared clonotypes between healthy human individuals. Study summary: The study drew on a couple of women and three men aged 18 to 49 as donors. Each donor's CD4 naive and CD4 memory cells filled three plates apiece, CD8 naive two, and CD8 memory one.

Germline loops: CDR1 SGHTA, CDR2 FQGNSA. Losses at the gene ends were 1 base for V and 6 bases for J; bases not matched to a gene: 8. This CDR3 is built from 17 residues. Sequencing used immunoSEQ multiplex PCR; TCRdb keeps in-frame clones, though not all of them. This table has about 2.4 million clones, 93% appearing once. The V and J genes are TRBV7-2 and TRBJ2-2; 10 bases align to TRBD2. The TCR comes from a man younger than 30 in good health. Some clones in this sample may be carry-over from other donors' samples. The sequencing input was naive CD4+ T cells from PBMCs. Subset in this sample: CD45RA+ positively selected. The CDR3 DNA sequence: TGTGCCAGCAGCTTAGTGTTTCTAGCGGGAGACCCCGGGGAGCTGTTTTTT. Translation: CASSLVFLAGDPGELFF.